In its sample, the clone carrying this T cell receptor beta chain was seen many times. The target antigen is unknown. The CDR3 contains 11 residues. The germline CDR1 and CDR2 sequences are KGHDR and SFDVKD. Trimming left V 0 bases short and J 11 bases short, with 5 bases between. Individual cDNA molecules carried attached unique molecular identifiers. Via MiXCR, TCRdb re-called the 5' RACE reads, giving one row per CDR3 protein. This sample has roughly 71,000 distinct CDR3 sequences; roughly 13% occur once, and the top ten carry 4.5% to 5.5%. The sample comes from a study of early T cells in non-severe SARS-CoV-2 infection. Study information: Bulk RNA isolated from unsorted whole blood underwent sequencing; chains were not paired. Study-wide points: Missing private and CD4 specificities, VDJdb matching favored anti-spike CD8 responses.

This chain links TRBV24-1 with TRBJ2-3; D call uncertain. This sequence was found in an adult who was a healthcare worker with PCR-confirmed SARS-CoV-2 infection or an uninfected control (not recorded which). Specimen: whole blood. CDR3 coding DNA: TGTGCCACCAGTGATTTGGGACGGCAGTATTTT. The encoded protein is CATSDLGRQYF.